Shown below are 29 T cell receptor beta chains from a single sample sequenced in a study of blood T cells in healthy people across ages. Through a sample-barcoded 5' primer and a J-beta primer mix, a second PCR was run for about 6 to 11 cycles. TCRdb reprocessed the 5' RACE reads with MiXCR, giving one entry per CDR3 protein. The data show approximately 850,000 distinct CDR3 sequences, roughly 60% seen once. Sequenced material: blood. The receptors shown here come from a man younger than 45 in good health.

This clonotype showed up just a few times. The chain recombines TRBV20-1 with TRBJ1-2; D may be TRBD1 (5 bases). V was shortened by 6 bases and J by 0 bases, with 11 bases between the two germline ends. Germline V gene sequence: CDR1 DFQATT, CDR2 SNEGSKA (reference sequence). This CDR3 is built from 13 residues. CDR3 region: CSALGEANYGYTF. The CDR3, as DNA: TGCAGTGCCCTAGGGGAGGCTAACTATGGCTACACCTTC.

The chain joins TRBV29-1 to TRBJ2-7, with a tentative D call TRBD2 (7 bases). The germline V and J ends were trimmed by 4 bases and 7 bases, with 14 bases remaining between them. Germline CDR1 reads SQVTM; CDR2 reads ANQGSEA. This CDR3 is 12 amino acids long. This CDR3 reads CSVGGGEVEQYF. CDR3 coding DNA: TGCAGCGTTGGAGGGGGGGAGGTGGAGCAGTACTTC.

This sequence joins TRBV12-3 or TRBV12-4 and TRBJ1-2; 12 positions match TRBD1. The CDR3 has 15 amino acids. J was trimmed by 7 bases and V by 7 bases; bases with no gene match: 10. CDR3 nucleotide sequence: TGTGCCAGCACCCAATGGGGACAGGGGGCGGGTGGCTACACCTTC. This translates into CASTQWGQGAGGYTF.

CDR3 in amino acids: CSATLPRGDSYEQYF. CDR3 nucleotides: TGCAGTGCAACCCTCCCCCGCGGAGACTCCTACGAGCAGTACTTC. This chain connects TRBV20-1 to TRBJ2-7; D gene uncertain. There are 15 residues in the CDR3. V lost 6 bases and J lost 0, with 18 bases in between. The germline V gene encodes CDR1 DFQATT and CDR2 SNEGSKA (reference sequence).

The chain links TRBV29-1 to TRBJ2-3, with 8 bases that match TRBD1. Germline CDR1 is SQVTM and CDR2 is ANQGSEA. This CDR3 is built from 13 residues. The ends lost 4 bases at V and 8 bases at J; junction bases unmatched: 8. The CDR3 protein is CSVAASGGGTQYF. In nucleotides, the CDR3 is TGCAGCGTTGCAGCCTCAGGGGGCGGTACGCAGTATTTT.

J is TRBJ1-2 and V is TRBV2, with TRBD1 as a possible D gene (6 bases). Germline assignment: CDR1 SNHLY and CDR2 FYNNEI. The CDR3 loop spans 14 amino acids. Trimming removed 6 bases at V and 2 bases at J, with 13 bases between. CDR3 nucleotide sequence: TGTGCCAGCAGATACGGGACATCGAACTATGGCTACACCTTC. Translation gives CASRYGTSNYGYTF.

This clonotype occurred a few times. Compared with germline, one end of the junction differs, possibly owing to a read error. V and J are TRBV12-3 or TRBV12-4 and TRBJ2-3; 9 bases line up with TRBD2. The CDR3 has 14 amino acids. This chain's CDR3 is CASSCGGGADTQYF. The CDR3 DNA reads TGTGCCAGCAGTTGCGGGGGGGGCGCAGATACGCAATATTTT.

V gene TRBV6-2 or TRBV6-3 combines with J gene TRBJ2-4; 11 bases map to TRBD2. The CDR3 sequence is 14 residues long. Trimming removed 7 bases from V and 9 bases from J; junction bases left unmatched: 8. CDR1 and CDR2 from the germline V gene are MNHEY and SVGEGT. CDR3 nucleotides: TGTGCCAGCACCACTAGCGGGGGAATCGGCATTCAGTACTTC. Translated: CASTTSGGIGIQYF.

This clonotype turned up a few times. The CDR3 DNA reads TGTGCCAGCAGCTTCTACGGAAACAAAGAGACCCAGTACTTC. It specifies CASSFYGNKETQYF. J is TRBJ2-5 and V is TRBV7-6; D is undetermined. The V gene's germline CDR1 is SGHVS and CDR2 FNYEAQ. The V end lost 3 bases, the J end lost 3 bases, and 11 bases lay between the germline ends. The CDR3 consists of 14 residues. The variable domain in full, completed from reference TRBV7-6 and TRBJ2-5, reads GAGVSQSPRYKVTKRGQDVALRCDPISGHVSLYWYRQALGQGPEFLTYFNYEAQQDKSGLPNDRFSAERPEGSISTLTIQRTEQRDSAMYRCASSFYGNKETQYFGPGTRLLVL.

The chain couples TRBV20-1 to TRBJ2-4; D possibly corresponds to TRBD1 (5 bases). The DNA end favors TRBJ2-7, so the J call may be wrong. The V gene's germline CDR1 is DFQATT and CDR2 SNEGSKA (reference sequence). The CDR3 totals 14 residues. The CDR3 spells CSATRQTATFEQYF. The CDR3 nucleotides read TGCAGTGCTACCCGACAGACAGCAACCTTCGAGCAGTACTTC.

The CDR3, as DNA: TGTGCCATCAGAGTTAGGACTAGCGGGAGTACCTACGAGCAGTACTTC. This sequence encodes CAIRVRTSGSTYEQYF. The chain couples TRBV10-3 to TRBJ2-7; 13 positions agree with TRBD2. The V and J ends lost 6 bases and 2 bases, in that order; junction bases with no gene match: 7. The CDR3 sequence is 16 residues long. The germline V gene has CDR1 ENHRY and CDR2 SYGVKD.

The chain couples TRBV7-2 to TRBJ2-7; D is possibly TRBD2 (5 bases). There are 14 residues in the CDR3. Between the trimmed V and J ends, which lost 5 bases and 2 bases, there was a span of 13 bases. Per the germline V gene, CDR1 is SGHTA and CDR2 is FQGNSA. The CDR3, as DNA: TGTGCCAGCAGCGCCGGGATAGCAGCCTACGAGCAGTACTTC. Residues: CASSAGIAAYEQYF.

The chain has TRBV15 and TRBJ2-7; no clear D. There are 14 residues in the CDR3. Between the trimmed V and J ends, which lost 1 base and 2 bases, there was a span of 9 bases. CDR1 LNHNV and CDR2 YYDKDF come from the germline V gene (reference sequence). CDR3 amino acids: CATSRVGSPYEQYF. The CDR3 nucleotides are TGTGCCACCAGCAGAGTGGGATCTCCCTACGAGCAGTACTTC.

The sample holds a few counts of this clonotype. This rearrangement joins TRBV6-5 to TRBJ1-2, with D possibly being TRBD1 (5 bases). The germline V and J ends were trimmed by 3 bases and 7 bases, with 24 bases remaining between them. This CDR3 is 17 amino acids long. The V gene's germline CDR1 is MNHEY and CDR2 SVGAGI. This CDR3 reads CASSYQGPGPKVFGYTF. The CDR3 DNA sequence: TGTGCCAGCAGTTATCAAGGGCCGGGACCAAAGGTTTTTGGCTACACCTTC.

The rearrangement joins TRBV14 to TRBJ2-5; TRBD2 might be the D (6 bases). Trimming pared 0 bases from V and 2 bases from J, leaving 19 bases between. Per germline, CDR1 SGHDN and CDR2 FVKESK. The CDR3 is 18 residues long. The chain's CDR3 is CASSQEVRTAGMQETQYF. The CDR3 region has the DNA TGTGCCAGCAGCCAAGAAGTGCGGACGGCGGGGATGCAAGAGACCCAGTACTTC.

This sequence joins TRBV11-1 and TRBJ2-2; D remains unclear. Trimming took 3 bases from V and 0 from J, leaving 5 bases between them. The germline V gene encodes CDR1 SGHAT and CDR2 FQDESV (reference sequence). This CDR3 has 14 residues. DNA of the CDR3: TGTGCCAGCAGCTTGAATACGAACACCGGGGAGCTGTTTTTT. It codes for CASSLNTNTGELFF.

V usage is TRBV6-5 and J usage is TRBJ2-5, with TRBD2 matching over 7 bases. CDR3 size: 14 residues. Per germline, CDR1 MNHEY and CDR2 SVGAGI. V was clipped by 5 bases and J by 4 bases; unmatched bases: 7. The CDR3 DNA reads TGTGCCAGCAGTCCAGCGGGACTCGGAGAGACCCAGTACTTC. Translated: CASSPAGLGETQYF.

The table lists this clonotype with a few counts. The chain is built from TRBV10-3 and TRBJ2-5; D uncertain. V shed 3 bases and J shed 3 bases, with 8 bases lying between them. Per the germline V gene, CDR1 is ENHRY and CDR2 is SYGVKD. This CDR3 contains 13 residues. CDR3 region: CAISEPQEETQYF. In nucleotides, the CDR3 is TGTGCCATCAGTGAACCGCAGGAAGAGACCCAGTACTTC.

This clonotype came up a few times. This sequence joins TRBV27 and TRBJ2-7; no clear D. From germline, CDR1 is MNHEY and CDR2 SMNVEV (reference sequence). V lost 7 bases to trimming and J lost 2 bases, with 21 bases between them. The CDR3 runs 16 residues. The CDR3 protein is CASTLFPRTLTYEQYF. CDR3 nucleotide sequence: TGTGCCAGCACTCTCTTTCCTAGGACCCTCACCTACGAGCAGTACTTC.

The CDR3 region is CASSPEPRNNEQYF. For the CDR3, the DNA is TGTGCCAGCAGCCCTGAGCCCAGAAACAATGAGCAGTACTTC. The genes are TRBV5-6 and TRBJ2-5; D not certain. The V gene lost 4 bases and the J gene lost 11 bases, with 21 bases spanning the gap. Germline V lookup: CDR1 SGHDT, CDR2 YYEEEE. The CDR3 loop spans 14 amino acids.

This rearrangement joins TRBV12-3 or TRBV12-4 to TRBJ2-1, with D possibly matching TRBD2 (5 bases). The CDR3 is 13 amino acids. Trimming took off 1 base at V and 8 bases at J, with 9 bases between the two ends. CDR3 sequence reads: CASSLVVEDEQFF. For the CDR3, the DNA is TGTGCCAGCAGTTTAGTCGTGGAGGATGAGCAGTTCTTC.

Only a few counts were recorded for this clonotype. The V gene is TRBV7-2, the J gene TRBJ2-7; 8 positions match TRBD2. CDR1 is SGHTA and CDR2 is FQGNSA in the germline V gene. The V gene end was trimmed by 3 bases and the J gene end by 3 bases; junction bases not matched to a gene: 7. This CDR3 contains 15 residues. The CDR3 spells CASSFSGLAGYEQYF. DNA for the CDR3: TGTGCCAGCAGCTTCTCCGGGCTAGCGGGCTACGAGCAGTACTTC.

This clonotype was found a few times. V gene TRBV12-3 or TRBV12-4 combines with J gene TRBJ2-7, with 11 bases that match TRBD1. J gave up 4 bases and V 4 bases, and 3 bases lay outside the gene matches. The CDR3 consists of 14 residues. CDR3 in amino acids: CASSSWDRGYEQYF. CDR3 nucleotides: TGTGCCAGCAGTTCTTGGGACAGGGGGTACGAGCAGTACTTC.

This clonotype has only a few counts. The V call is TRBV7-3, the J call TRBJ1-2; 9 positions agree with TRBD1. J was trimmed by 6 bases and V by 0 bases; bases with no gene match: 5. CDR1 is SGHTA, CDR2 FQGTGA, per germline. The length of the CDR3 is 15 residues. The CDR3 is CASSLTGTGSDGYTF. CDR3 in DNA: TGTGCCAGCAGCTTAACGGGGACAGGGTCGGATGGCTACACCTTC.

This chain uses TRBV5-1 with TRBJ2-6; tentative D call: TRBD1 (6 bases). In germline, CDR1 is SGHRS, CDR2 YFSETQ. CDR3 size: 15 residues. Trimming took off 4 bases at V and 4 bases at J, with 12 bases between the two ends. The CDR3 DNA reads TGCGCCAGCAGCACACAGGGTTCCGGGGCCAACGTCCTGACTTTC. Translation: CASSTQGSGANVLTF. The whole variable domain, filled in from reference TRBV5-1 and TRBJ2-6, reads KAGVTQTPRYLIKTRGQQVTLSCSPISGHRSVSWYQQTPGQGLQFLFEYFSETQRNKGNFPGRFSGRQFSNSRSEMNVSTLELGDSALYLCASSTQGSGANVLTFGAGSRLTVL.

The genes are TRBV6-2 or TRBV6-3 and TRBJ2-5; D ambiguous. Trimming pared 5 bases from V and 11 bases from J, leaving 15 bases between. This CDR3 is 12 amino acids long. The germline V gene encodes CDR1 MNHEY and CDR2 SVGEGT. CDR3 sequence reads: CASSLLRNEQYF. The CDR3 nucleotides read TGTGCCAGCAGTCTTCTTAGAAATGAGCAGTACTTC.

The rearrangement joins TRBV3-1 to TRBJ1-1; D possibly corresponds to TRBD1 (6 bases). The CDR3 extends over 14 amino acids. Germline lookup yields CDR1 LGHDT and CDR2 YNNKEL (reference sequence). Trimming removed 6 bases from V and 2 bases from J, with 13 bases in between. This chain's CDR3 is CASSWRGSNTEAFF. CDR3 bases: TGTGCCAGCAGTTGGAGGGGGAGTAACACTGAAGCTTTCTTT.

In its sample, this clonotype was seen a few times. This chain uses TRBV7-2 with TRBJ2-5; 7 nucleotides match TRBD1. The germline gives CDR1 SGHTA, CDR2 FQGNSA. Germline trimming cut 2 bases from V and 4 bases from J; bases unmatched to any gene: 4. This CDR3 is 14 amino acids long. CDR3 in DNA: TGTGCCAGCAGCTTACAGGGACAGTTAGAGACCCAGTACTTC. Amino acids: CASSLQGQLETQYF.

The chain uses TRBV12-3 or TRBV12-4 and TRBJ1-6; D is perhaps TRBD1 (5 bases). The CDR3 runs 14 residues. The V end was cut by 11 bases, the J end by 7 bases, with 18 bases between. The CDR3 region has the DNA TGTGCCGGCGGGCAAGACAGTGCCAATTCACCCCTCCACTTT. This gives the protein CAGGQDSANSPLHF.